Listed here are 9 T cell receptor beta chains from one sample, sequenced in a study of OX40 agonist ivuxolimab in advanced cancers. The method was the immunoSEQ multiplex PCR assay. TCRdb's version of the immuneACCESS table is confined to in-frame rearrangements and falls short of the full clone set. An unresolved V gene accounts for under half of the shortfall where checked; the remainder is of unknown origin. In all, the sample holds 25,000 to 30,000 clones, and about 80% of those were seen once. The leading ten clones occupy 8.5% to 14% of the sample. The material sequenced was CD4+ or CD8+ T cells sorted from blood, taken in a trial of the OX40 agonist ivuxolimab. These receptors were taken from an adult with an advanced solid tumor such as melanoma, head and neck, liver or kidney cancer.

The chain combines TRBV7-2 with TRBJ2-3; D gene ambiguous. Germline V gives CDR1 SGHTA, CDR2 FQGNSA. The CDR3 loop spans 11 amino acids. V dropped 5 bases and J dropped 14 bases, with 14 bases sitting between them. CDR3 loop: CASSHQDPGYF. The CDR3 DNA follows: TGTGCCAGCAGCCACCAGGACCCGGGGTATTTT. Variable domain in full (rest from reference TRBV7-2 and TRBJ2-3): GAGVSQSPSNKVTEKGKDVELRCDPISGHTALYWYRQSLGQGLEFLIYFQGNSAPDKSGLPSDRFSAERTGGSVSTLTIQRTQQEDSAVYLCASSHQDPGYFGPGTRLTVL.

The V and J genes are TRBV2 and TRBJ1-2, with 8 bases lining up with TRBD1. The germline CDR1 and CDR2 sequences are SNHLY and FYNNEI. The CDR3 runs 14 residues. The J segment lost 4 bases and the V segment lost 11 bases, leaving 12 bases of the junction unmatched. CDR3 nucleotides: TGTGCCTGCTCTAAAGACAGGGGTAGCTATGGCTACACCTTC. It specifies CACSKDRGSYGYTF.

The V call is TRBV4-1, the J call TRBJ1-2; D might be TRBD1 (6 bases). Per germline, CDR1 MGHRA and CDR2 YSYEKL. CDR3 length: 14 amino acids. The V end was cut by 1 base, the J end by 3 bases, with 9 bases between. This CDR3 reads CASSQVAGDYGYTF. CDR3 nucleotide sequence: TGCGCCAGCAGCCAAGTCGCAGGGGACTATGGCTACACCTTC.

The chain has TRBV15 and TRBJ2-7, with TRBD2 matching over 8 bases. CDR1 and CDR2 (germline): LNHNV, YYDKDF (reference sequence). The CDR3 runs 14 residues. The trim removed 5 bases at V and 0 bases at J, leaving 3 bases unmatched. The CDR3 loop reads CATSAGGPSYEQYF. CDR3 in DNA: TGTGCCACCAGCGCGGGGGGTCCCTCCTACGAGCAGTACTTC.

This clone was detected only a few times. V is TRBV9 and J is TRBJ1-6; D gene uncertain. Germline V gene sequence: CDR1 SGDLS, CDR2 YYNGEE. Deletions cut 3 bases from V and 9 bases from J, with 16 bases between. The CDR3 extends over 15 amino acids. The chain's CDR3 is CASSAGLGWASPLHF. The CDR3 DNA reads TGTGCCAGCAGCGCCGGATTAGGATGGGCTTCACCCCTCCACTTT. Using reference TRBV9 and TRBJ1-6 for the parts outside the CDR3, the full variable domain is DSGVTQTPKHLITATGQRVTLRCSPRSGDLSVYWYQQSLDQGLQFLIQYYNGEERAKGNILERFSAQQFPDLHSELNLSSLELGDSALYFCASSAGLGWASPLHFGNGTRLTVT.

This rearrangement joins TRBV4-1 to TRBJ1-5, with unresolved D. Germline V gene sequence: CDR1 MGHRA, CDR2 YSYEKL. The CDR3 runs to 15 residues. V dropped 4 bases and J dropped 0 bases, with 10 bases sitting between them. Here the CDR3 reads CASSPWTVSNQPQHF. The CDR3 DNA is TGCGCCAGCAGCCCTTGGACGGTTAGCAATCAGCCCCAGCATTTT.

The CDR3 is CASSLGRTQETQYF. The CDR3 nucleotides read TGTGCCAGCAGCCTCGGGAGGACCCAAGAGACCCAGTACTTC. The chain links TRBV7-7 to TRBJ2-5, with TRBD2 identical over 7 bases. Germline V gene sequence: CDR1 SSHAT, CDR2 FNYEAQ (reference sequence). The V segment lost 5 bases and the J segment 1 base; nucleotides outside the gene matches: 4. This CDR3 contains 14 residues. Filled out from reference TRBV7-7 and TRBJ2-5, the complete variable domain reads GAGVSQSPRYKVTKRGQDVTLRCDPISSHATLYWYQQALGQGPEFLTYFNYEAQPDKSGLPSDRFSAERPEGSISTLTIQRTEQRDSAMYRCASSLGRTQETQYFGPGTRLLVL.

This clone was counted a single time. CDR3 in amino acids: CASSQTQGSNQPQHF. The CDR3, as DNA: TGCGCCAGCAGCCAAACACAGGGAAGCAATCAGCCCCAGCATTTT. The V gene is TRBV4-1, the J gene TRBJ1-5; a weak D match, TRBD1 (6 bases). V lost 2 bases, J lost 1 base, and 9 bases lay in between. CDR3 size: 15 residues. Looked up from germline, CDR1 is MGHRA and CDR2 is YSYEKL.

The chain carries TRBV21-1 and TRBJ2-5; TRBD1 is the table's D call, not checked against the DNA. TRBV21-1 is described as a pseudogene. This CDR3 spans 15 amino acids. The CDR3 spells CASSKEPDSQETQYF. CDR3 coding DNA: TGTGCCAGCAGCAAAGAGCCGGACAGCCAAGAGACCCAGTACTTC.